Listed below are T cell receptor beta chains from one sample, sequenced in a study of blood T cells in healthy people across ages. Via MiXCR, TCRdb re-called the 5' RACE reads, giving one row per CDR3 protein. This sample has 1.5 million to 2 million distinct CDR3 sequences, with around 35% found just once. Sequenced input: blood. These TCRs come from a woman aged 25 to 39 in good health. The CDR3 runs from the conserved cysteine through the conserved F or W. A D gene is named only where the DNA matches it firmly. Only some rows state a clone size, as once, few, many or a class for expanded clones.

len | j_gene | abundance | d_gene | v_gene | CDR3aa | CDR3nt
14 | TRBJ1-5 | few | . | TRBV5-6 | CASSLNGDNQPQHF | TGTGCCAGCAGCCTGAATGGGGACAATCAGCCCCAGCATTTT
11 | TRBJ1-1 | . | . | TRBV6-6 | CASSYQGGAFF | TGTGCCAGCAGTTACCAGGGAGGAGCTTTCTTT
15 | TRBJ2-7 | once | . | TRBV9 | CASSVGSGLSYEQYF | TGTGCCAGCAGCGTAGGGTCAGGACTCTCCTACGAGCAGTACTTC
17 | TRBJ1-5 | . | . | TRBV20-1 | CSARKGTLISSNQPQHF | TGCAGTGCTAGGAAGGGGACACTAATTAGTAGCAATCAGCCCCAGCATTTT
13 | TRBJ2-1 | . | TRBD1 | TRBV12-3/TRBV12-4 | CASMGTVENEQFF | TGTGCCAGCATGGGGACAGTGGAAAATGAGCAGTTCTTC
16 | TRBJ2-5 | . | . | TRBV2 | CASRRRPGHLQETQYF | TGTGCCAGCAGACGTCGCCCGGGACACCTTCAAGAGACCCAGTACTTC
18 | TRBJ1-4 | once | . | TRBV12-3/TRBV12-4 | CASRERLTGRHTNEKLFF | TGTGCCAGCAGAGAAAGGTTAACAGGGAGACACACTAATGAAAAACTGTTTTTT
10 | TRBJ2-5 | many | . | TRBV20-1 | CSAPGETQYF | TGCAGTGCTCCAGGGGAGACCCAGTACTTC
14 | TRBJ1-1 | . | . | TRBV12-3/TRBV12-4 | CASRARRLVTVAFF | TGTGCCAGCAGGGCCAGGCGGCTTGTCACTGTAGCTTTCTTT
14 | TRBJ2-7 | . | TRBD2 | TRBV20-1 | CSAKPLSGGYEQYF | TGCAGTGCTAAACCTCTGAGCGGGGGGTACGAGCAGTACTTC
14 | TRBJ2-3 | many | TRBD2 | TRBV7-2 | CASSLRLALNTQYF | TGTGCCAGCAGCTTACGACTAGCGCTAAATACGCAGTATTTT
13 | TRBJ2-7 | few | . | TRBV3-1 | CASSPSPLYEQYF | TGTGCCAGCAGCCCCTCGCCCCTCTACGAGCAGTACTTC
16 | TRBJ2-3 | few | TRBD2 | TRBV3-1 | CASSQDGGGRTDTQYF | TGTGCCAGCAGCCAAGATGGCGGGGGAAGGACAGATACGCAGTATTTT
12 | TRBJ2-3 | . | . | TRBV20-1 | CSARDNSDTQYF | TGCAGTGCTAGAGACAATTCAGATACGCAGTATTTT
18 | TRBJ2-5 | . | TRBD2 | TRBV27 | CASRGRAGGPEGGETQYF | TGTGCCAGCAGAGGAAGGGCGGGAGGACCGGAGGGGGGAGAGACCCAGTACTTC
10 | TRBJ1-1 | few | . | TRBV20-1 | CSARILEAFF | TGCAGTGCTAGAATTTTAGAAGCTTTCTTT
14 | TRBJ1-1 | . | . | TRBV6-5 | CASSQFLREGVAFF | TGTGCCAGCAGCCAATTTCTACGCGAGGGGGTAGCTTTCTTT
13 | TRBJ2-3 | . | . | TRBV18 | CASSPTADGTQYF | TGTGCCAGCTCACCAACAGCGGATGGTACGCAGTATTTT
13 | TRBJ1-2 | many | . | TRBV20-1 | CSAQSGQSYGYTF | TGCAGTGCCCAGTCTGGTCAGAGCTATGGCTACACCTTC
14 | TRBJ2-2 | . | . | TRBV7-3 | CASSPPTYTGELFF | TGTGCCAGCAGCCCCCCGACATACACCGGGGAGCTGTTTTTT
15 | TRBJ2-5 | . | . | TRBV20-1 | CSASSSVKRGETQYF | TGCAGTGCTAGTTCTAGCGTGAAAAGGGGAGAGACCCAGTACTTC
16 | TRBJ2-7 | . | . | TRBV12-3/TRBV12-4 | CASSYTGGTLNYEQYF | TGTGCCAGCAGTTATACCGGTGGGACTCTGAACTACGAGCAGTACTTC
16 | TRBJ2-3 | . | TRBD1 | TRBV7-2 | CASSSPDRVITDTQYF | TGTGCCAGCAGCTCCCCAGACAGGGTCATCACAGATACGCAGTATTTT
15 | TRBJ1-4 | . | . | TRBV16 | CASSQSGRGTEKLFF | TGTGCCAGCAGCCAATCGGGCAGGGGCACGGAAAAACTGTTTTTT
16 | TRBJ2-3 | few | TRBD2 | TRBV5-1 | CASSTPSGGNTDTQYF | TGCGCCAGCAGCACTCCTAGCGGGGGTAACACAGATACGCAGTATTTT
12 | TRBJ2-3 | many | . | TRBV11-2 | CASSQSRDTQYF | TGTGCCAGCAGTCAATCCCGGGATACGCAGTATTTT
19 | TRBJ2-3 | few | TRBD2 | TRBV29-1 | CSVEIVGLAGGPMIDTQYF | TGCAGCGTTGAGATCGTGGGACTAGCGGGAGGGCCGATGATAGATACGCAGTATTTT
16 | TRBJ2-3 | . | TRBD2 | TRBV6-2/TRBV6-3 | CASSRRAGGPADTQYF | TGTGCCAGCAGTCGGCGAGCGGGGGGGCCGGCAGATACGCAGTATTTT
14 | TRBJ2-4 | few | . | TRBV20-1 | CSARDFAGAGIQYF | TGCAGTGCTAGAGATTTTGCGGGGGCGGGCATTCAGTACTTC
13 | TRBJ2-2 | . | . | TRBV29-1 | CSVSRTGAGELFF | TGCAGCGTTAGTCGTACGGGAGCCGGGGAGCTGTTTTTT
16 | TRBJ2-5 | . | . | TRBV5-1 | CASSLAYGGGSETQYF | TGCGCCAGCAGCTTGGCCTATGGTGGGGGCTCGGAGACCCAGTACTTC
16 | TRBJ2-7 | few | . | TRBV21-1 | CASSIVGGTSSYEQYF | TGTGCCAGCAGCATCGTTGGCGGGACTAGCTCCTACGAGCAGTACTTC
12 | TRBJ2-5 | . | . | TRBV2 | CASSDQQETQYF | TGTGCCAGCAGTGATCAGCAAGAGACCCAGTACTTC
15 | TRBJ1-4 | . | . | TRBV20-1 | CSASSEQIVNEKLFF | TGCAGTGCTAGTTCGGAACAGATCGTCAATGAAAAACTGTTTTTT
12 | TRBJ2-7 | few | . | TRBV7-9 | CASSLVQNEQYF | TGTGCCAGCAGCTTGGTACAGAACGAGCAGTACTTC
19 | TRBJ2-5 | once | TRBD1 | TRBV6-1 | CASSTGVTRVSVAQETQYF | TGTGCCAGCAGTACAGGGGTCACTAGAGTTTCCGTCGCCCAAGAGACCCAGTACTTC
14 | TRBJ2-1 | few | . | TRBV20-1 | CSAQTTLSYNEQFF | TGCAGTGCTCAGACGACTCTCTCCTACAATGAGCAGTTCTTC
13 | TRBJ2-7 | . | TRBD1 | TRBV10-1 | CASSEGDRDEQYF | TGCGCCAGCAGTGAGGGGGACAGGGACGAGCAGTACTTC
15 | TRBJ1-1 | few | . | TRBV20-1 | CSARDRGLTGTEAFF | TGCAGTGCTAGAGATCGGGGACTTACAGGCACTGAAGCTTTCTTT
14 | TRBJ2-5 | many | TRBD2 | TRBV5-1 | CASSAGGRQETQYF | TGTGCCAGCAGCGCGGGGGGGCGGCAAGAGACCCAGTACTTC
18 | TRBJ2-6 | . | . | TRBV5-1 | CASSLRSSGVSGANVLTF | TGCGCCAGCAGCTTGCGGAGTAGCGGTGTCTCTGGGGCCAACGTCCTGACTTTC
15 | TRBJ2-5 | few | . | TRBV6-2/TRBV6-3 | CASRAPSAVQETQYF | TGTGCCAGCAGAGCTCCCTCAGCGGTCCAAGAGACCCAGTACTTC
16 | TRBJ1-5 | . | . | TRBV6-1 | CASSEAHSYSNQPQHF | TGTGCCAGCAGTGAAGCCCACTCCTATAGCAATCAGCCCCAGCATTTT
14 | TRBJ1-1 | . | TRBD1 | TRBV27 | CASRGQGAVGVAFF | TGTGCCAGCAGGGGACAGGGGGCAGTCGGAGTAGCTTTCTTT
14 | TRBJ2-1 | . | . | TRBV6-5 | CAASRDLTYNEQFF | TGTGCCGCCTCCCGGGACTTGACCTACAATGAGCAGTTCTTC
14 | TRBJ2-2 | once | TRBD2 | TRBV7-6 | CASSLGTSVGERFF | TGTGCCAGCAGCTTGGGGACTAGCGTCGGGGAGCGGTTTTTT
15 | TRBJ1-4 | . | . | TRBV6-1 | CASSEAGAIFEKLFF | TGTGCCAGCAGTGAAGCGGGGGCGATTTTCGAAAAACTGTTTTTT
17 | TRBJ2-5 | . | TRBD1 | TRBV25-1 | CASRGRDRGYRGETQYF | TGTGCCAGCAGGGGACGGGACAGGGGATACCGAGGGGAGACCCAGTACTTC
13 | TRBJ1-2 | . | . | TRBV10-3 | CAISEMTDYGYTF | TGTGCCATCAGTGAGATGACAGACTATGGCTACACCTTC
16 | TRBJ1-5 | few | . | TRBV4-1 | CASSQEGGGSGQPQHF | TGCGCCAGCAGCCAAGAAGGAGGGGGTTCGGGTCAGCCCCAGCATTTT
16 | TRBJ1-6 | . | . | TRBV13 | CASSSLRGSYNSPLHF | TGTGCCAGCAGCTCTTTAAGGGGTTCCTATAATTCACCCCTCCACTTT
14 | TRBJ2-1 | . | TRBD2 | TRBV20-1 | CSARRLAGYNEQFF | TGCAGTGCTAGGAGGCTAGCGGGTTACAATGAGCAGTTCTTC
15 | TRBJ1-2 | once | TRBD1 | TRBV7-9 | CTSSSPQTGSDGYTF | TGTACCAGCAGCTCCCCCCAGACAGGGTCTGATGGCTACACCTTC
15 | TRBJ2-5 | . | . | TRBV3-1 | CASSQGGGMGETQYF | TGTGCCAGCAGCCAAGGCGGGGGCATGGGAGAGACCCAGTACTTC
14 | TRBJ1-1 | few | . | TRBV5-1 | CASSSGISNTEAFF | TGCGCCAGCAGCTCTGGGATATCCAACACTGAAGCTTTCTTT